This T cell receptor (beta chain) was sequenced during a study of breast tumors, draining lymph nodes, adjacent tissues. TCRdb used MiXCR to reprocess the multiplex PCR reads, holding one entry per CDR3 protein. The table shows tens of thousands of distinct CDR3 sequences, with roughly a fifth occurring only once. Overall study results and limits: Tumor repertoires ranked between lymph nodes and nontumor tissue in diversity, with V and J gene preferences. Data fit most tumor T cells coming from lymph node, expanding in tumor.

This clonotype was recorded many times. The antigen remains undetermined. This CDR3 spans 15 amino acids. Trimming shortened V by 2 bases and J by 2 bases, and 13 bases separated the two germline ends. Germline CDR1 LNHDA, CDR2 SQIVND (reference sequence). Breast cancer patients provided tissue from their axillary draining lymph nodes. The chain joins TRBV19 to TRBJ2-7; the D is unclear. Sequenced input: axillary lymph node tissue. This receptor was identified in a female donor with breast cancer. Some clones in this sample may be carry-over from other donors' samples. This CDR3 is CASSISPAAAYEQYF. DNA for the CDR3: TGTGCCAGTAGTATAAGTCCCGCGGCGGCCTACGAGCAGTACTTC.